This section outlines one T cell receptor beta chain sequence together with its context. These data belong to a study of blood T cell repertoires in COVID-19. Study information: The United States, Italy and Spain supplied acute and convalescent COVID-19 samples. PBMCs, B-cell-depleted T cells, or T cells were the source of the cDNA or gDNA that made up the material.

CDR1 is SGHTA, CDR2 FQGNSA, per germline. The CDR3 extends over 14 amino acids. Between the trimmed V and J ends, which lost 5 bases and 8 bases, there was a span of 18 bases. Libraries were prepared by immunoSEQ multiplex PCR; TCRdb keeps only in-frame clonotypes and omits some of them. The data show 150,000 to 250,000 clones, more than 65% seen once. This sequence was found in a middle-aged man who had recovered from COVID-19. This rearrangement joins TRBV7-2 to TRBJ1-2, with TRBD1 as a possible D gene (6 bases). Sample: PBMCs or T cells enriched from blood (not recorded which). CDR3 nucleotide sequence: TGTGCCAGCAGCGTCTCCTACAGGGTGGAGGGCTACACCTTC. Translation gives CASSVSYRVEGYTF.